This T cell receptor (beta chain) was captured in a study of cytomegalovirus exposure and HLA in healthy donors. Details on this clone: Its cognate antigen is unknown.

In the PCR, 60 Vbeta and 13 Jbeta primers were used. Some clones are missing from TCRdb's copy, which holds only in-frame ones; the method was immunoSEQ multiplex PCR. Of about 100,000 clones detected, 78% appear once; the ten largest clones hold around 0.76%. Overall study results and limits: Follow-up analysis found HLA locus-dependent TCR association rates, highest for DRB1 and lowest for HLA-C.

The sequenced sample consisted of PBMCs. The clonotype was recovered from a woman aged 55-70 years in good health and CMV-seronegative.

The CDR3 is CATSRETGGEQYF. CDR3 nucleotide sequence: TGTGCCACCAGCAGAGAAACAGGGGGCGAGCAGTACTTC. This sequence joins TRBV15 and TRBJ2-7; the match to TRBD1 covers 8 bases. CDR3 length: 13 residues. The trim removed 0 bases at V and 6 bases at J, leaving 1 base unmatched. Per germline, CDR1 LNHNV and CDR2 YYDKDF (reference sequence).